This TCR beta chain stems from a study of blood T cell repertoires in COVID-19. At the level of the study: The origin of the acute and convalescent COVID-19 samples was the United States, Italy and Spain. Sample material is recorded as cDNA or gDNA derived from T cells, B-cell-depleted T cells, or PBMCs.

Libraries were prepared by immunoSEQ multiplex PCR; TCRdb keeps only in-frame clonotypes and omits some of them. The table shows under 300,000 clones, with more than 75% occurring only once. Adults between about 18 and 95 years of age took part from fewer than 30 US areas. Membership in each cohort depended on participant-reported clinical history. This clonotype originated in a woman in her 40s with acute COVID-19. Sequences were obtained from PBMCs or T cells enriched from blood (not recorded which).

The CDR3 bases are TGCAGCGTACCCGTGACAGGGGTCCCATCCAACTCTGGAAACACCATATATTTT. Encoded protein: CSVPVTGVPSNSGNTIYF. The chain links TRBV29-1 to TRBJ1-3, with TRBD1 identical over 8 bases. After removal of 6 bases from V and 0 bases from J, the junction contained 16 bases not matched to a gene. The germline CDR1 and CDR2 sequences are SQVTM and ANQGSEA. There are 18 residues in the CDR3.